The 25 T cell receptor beta chains presented below share a single source sample, sequenced in a study of blood T cell repertoires in COVID-19. Sequencing used immunoSEQ multiplex PCR; TCRdb keeps in-frame clones, though not all of them. This table holds approximately 200,000 clones, 75% to 85% found once. The sequencing sample was made of PBMCs or T cells enriched from blood (not recorded which). All receptors come from a man between 40 and 49 years old who had recovered from COVID-19.

This clone was observed a few times. This chain links TRBV7-2 with TRBJ2-2, with unresolved D. Between the trimmed V and J ends, which lost 6 bases and 4 bases, there was a span of 6 bases. The CDR3 sequence is 12 residues long. Looked up from germline, CDR1 is SGHTA and CDR2 is FQGNSA. The CDR3 reads CASRRGTGELFF. The CDR3 DNA reads as TGTGCCAGCAGGCGAGGCACCGGGGAGCTGTTTTTT.

This clone was recorded only once. J is TRBJ1-1 and V is TRBV21-1; the table's TRBD1 call for D was not verified on the DNA. TRBV21-1 is a listed pseudogene. The CDR3 extends over 14 amino acids. The CDR3: CASSKLDRLPEAFF. The DNA of the CDR3 is TGTGCCAGCAGCAAACTAGACAGGTTGCCTGAAGCTTTCTTT.

This clone was observed a handful of times. The chain combines TRBV4-1 with TRBJ1-4; tentative D call: TRBD1 (5 bases). This CDR3 region has 17 residues. Germline CDR1 reads MGHRA; CDR2 reads YSYEKL. Trimming removed 0 bases at V and 8 bases at J, with 19 bases between. The CDR3 reads CASSQEVFGQKGEKLFF. The CDR3 DNA reads TGCGCCAGCAGCCAAGAGGTATTCGGACAAAAGGGGGAAAAACTGTTTTTT.

This clone has only one observation. The chain couples TRBV21-1 to TRBJ2-7; TRBD2, the table's D call, lacks a check against the DNA. TRBV21-1 is a recognized pseudogene. This CDR3 comprises 15 residues. This CDR3 is CASSSSVLAGDEQYF. The CDR3 coding sequence is TGTGCCAGCAGCAGTAGTGTACTAGCGGGAGACGAGCAGTACTTC.

V usage is TRBV7-2 and J usage is TRBJ2-5; the match to TRBD1 covers 9 bases. Germline V gives CDR1 SGHTA, CDR2 FQGNSA. V lost 7 bases, J lost 4 bases, and 4 bases stayed unmatched. There are 13 residues in the CDR3. The CDR3 nucleotides read TGTGCCAGCATAGGGACAGGGAGAGAGACCCAGTACTTC. This encodes CASIGTGRETQYF.

The chain links TRBV27 to TRBJ1-1; D call uncertain. CDR3 length: 13 amino acids. Trimming stripped 6 bases from V and 7 bases from J, with 15 bases between. CDR1 is MNHEY and CDR2 is SMNVEV in the germline V gene (reference sequence). The CDR3 nucleotides read TGTGCCAGCAGACAAGGGAGGGAGGTTGAAGCTTTCTTT. Amino acids: CASRQGREVEAFF.

The chain recombines TRBV19 with TRBJ2-3, with TRBD2 matching over 9 bases. Per the germline V gene, CDR1 is LNHDA and CDR2 is SQIVND (reference sequence). V was pared by 6 bases and J by 2 bases, with 15 bases of the junction left unmatched. This CDR3 comprises 18 residues. In DNA form, the CDR3 reads TGTGCCAGTAGCTCCACTTATTTAGCGGGAGCCTCCACAGATACGCAGTATTTT. Amino acids: CASSSTYLAGASTDTQYF.

The chain links TRBV20-1 to TRBJ2-1; D unclear. The V end lost 4 bases, the J end lost 4 bases, and 5 bases lay between the germline ends. Per germline, CDR1 DFQATT and CDR2 SNEGSKA (reference sequence). The CDR3 is made up of 11 amino acids. This CDR3 is CSAIVYNEQFF. As DNA, the CDR3 is TGCAGTGCTATAGTTTACAATGAGCAGTTCTTC.

The V and J genes are TRBV5-1 and TRBJ1-6; 7 nucleotides match TRBD1. V gave up 0 bases and J gave up 0 bases; unmatched junction bases: 6. The germline V gene encodes CDR1 SGHRS and CDR2 YFSETQ. The CDR3 has 18 residues. The CDR3 loop reads CASSLADRSNSYNSPLHF. For the CDR3, the DNA is TGCGCCAGCAGCTTGGCGGACAGGTCAAACTCCTATAATTCACCCCTCCACTTT.

This chain uses TRBV18 with TRBJ1-1, with TRBD1 as a possible D gene (6 bases). This CDR3 is 16 amino acids long. V lost 3 bases to trimming and J lost 1 base, with 15 bases between them. Germline V gene sequence: CDR1 KGHSH, CDR2 LQKENI. The CDR3 coding sequence is TGTGCCAGCTCACCGGGGGCAGGGCGGAAGAACACTGAAGCTTTCTTT. Its translation: CASSPGAGRKNTEAFF.

The rearrangement uses TRBV6-1 and TRBJ1-5; D might be TRBD1 (6 bases). V dropped 4 bases and J dropped 0 bases, with 22 bases sitting between them. Per the germline V gene, CDR1 is MNHNS and CDR2 is SASEGT. The CDR3 loop spans 19 amino acids. CDR3 loop: CASSVRQAGGFYSNQPQHF. The CDR3 nucleotides read TGTGCCAGCAGTGTACGACAGGCTGGAGGTTTTTATAGCAATCAGCCCCAGCATTTT.

The rearrangement uses TRBV5-4 and TRBJ2-5; D may be TRBD2 (5 bases). The CDR3 is 14 residues long. The V and J ends lost 0 bases and 5 bases respectively, with 11 bases between them. Germline values: CDR1 SGHNT, CDR2 YYREEE (reference sequence). As DNA, the CDR3 is TGTGCCAGCAGCTTGGCCCTAGCACAGGAGACCCAGTACTTC. Protein: CASSLALAQETQYF. The full variable domain, with the rest looked up from reference TRBV5-4 and TRBJ2-5, is ETGVTQSPTHLIKTRGQQVTLRCSSQSGHNTVSWYQQALGQGPQFIFQYYREEENGRGNFPPRFSGLQFPNYSSELNVNALELDDSALYLCASSLALAQETQYFGPGTRLLVL.

The chain recombines TRBV11-3 with TRBJ2-1, with a tentative D call TRBD2 (6 bases). V lost 0 bases, J lost 0 bases, and 15 bases lay in between. This CDR3 has 18 amino acids. Looked up from germline, CDR1 is SGHNT and CDR2 is YENEEA. The CDR3 nucleotides read TGTGCCAGCAGCTTAGATCACGGCGGGACCAGCTCCTACAATGAGCAGTTCTTC. Its translation is CASSLDHGGTSSYNEQFF.

The gene calls are TRBV7-2 and TRBJ1-1; TRBD1 agrees at 10 bases. The CDR3 runs to 13 residues. The V gene's germline CDR1 is SGHTA and CDR2 FQGNSA. The junction had 2 bases not matched to a gene; V was cut back by 3 bases and J by 7 bases. The CDR3 loop reads CASSFDRGLEAFF. The CDR3 nucleotides read TGTGCCAGCAGCTTTGACAGGGGGCTTGAAGCTTTCTTT.

This chain uses TRBV7-2 with TRBJ1-6; maybe TRBD1 (6 bases). Trimming shortened V by 5 bases and J by 8 bases, and 16 bases separated the two germline ends. CDR1 SGHTA and CDR2 FQGNSA come from the germline V gene. This CDR3 region has 15 residues. CDR3 DNA: TGTGCCAGCAGCAACCGGCAGGGGAGCCATTCACCCCTCCACTTT. Translation: CASSNRQGSHSPLHF.

This CDR3 is CASSLTSGRAPYNEQFF. The CDR3 bases are TGTGCCAGCAGCTTGACTAGCGGGAGGGCCCCCTACAATGAGCAGTTCTTC. The chain has TRBV11-2 and TRBJ2-1; TRBD2 matches at 14 bases. The length of the CDR3 is 17 residues. Germline V CDR1 and CDR2: SGHAT, FQNNGV. The junction had 3 bases not matched to a gene; V was cut back by 3 bases and J by 2 bases. Complete variable domain (other parts from reference TRBV11-2 and TRBJ2-1): EAGVAQSPRYKIIEKRQSVAFWCNPISGHATLYWYQQILGQGPKLLIQFQNNGVVDDSQLPKDRFSAERLKGVDSTLKIQPAKLEDSAVYLCASSLTSGRAPYNEQFFGPGTRLTVL.

Here the CDR3 reads CSVESGLSYNEQFF. CDR3 nucleotide sequence: TGCAGCGTTGAGAGCGGTCTGAGCTACAATGAGCAGTTCTTC. This chain links TRBV29-1 with TRBJ2-1, with D possibly being TRBD2 (5 bases). The CDR3 has 14 residues. CDR1 is SQVTM, CDR2 ANQGSEA, per germline. Trimming took off 3 bases at V and 3 bases at J, with 12 bases between the two ends.

This sequence joins TRBV19 and TRBJ2-5; 9 positions match TRBD1. This CDR3 is 14 amino acids long. V gave up 6 bases and J gave up 5 bases; unmatched junction bases: 7. Per the germline V gene, CDR1 is LNHDA and CDR2 is SQIVND (reference sequence). Here the CDR3 DNA reads TGTGCCAGTAGGGAAACGGGGACAGGGGAGACCCAGTACTTC. This gives the protein CASRETGTGETQYF. Drawing the rest from reference TRBV19 and TRBJ2-5, the complete variable domain is DGGITQSPKYLFRKEGQNVTLSCEQNLNHDAMYWYRQDPGQGLRLIYYSQIVNDFQKGDIAEGYSVSREKKESFPLTVTSAQKNPTAFYLCASRETGTGETQYFGPGTRLLVL.

This clone came up once. The rearrangement links TRBV5-6 to TRBJ1-2, with 8 bases aligning to TRBD1. CDR1 SGHDT and CDR2 YYEEEE come from the germline V gene. This CDR3 comprises 15 residues. V lost 1 base and J lost 6; bases outside the gene matches: 8. This chain's CDR3 is CASSLWTGWGNGYTF. The CDR3 DNA follows: TGTGCCAGCAGCTTGTGGACAGGGTGGGGGAATGGCTACACCTTC.

The chain is built from TRBV2 and TRBJ1-5; 9 nucleotides align to TRBD1. The J segment lost 0 bases and the V segment lost 3 bases, leaving 3 bases of the junction unmatched. The CDR3 contains 16 residues. Per germline, CDR1 SNHLY and CDR2 FYNNEI. The CDR3 nucleotides are TGTGCCAGCAGTGAGGGGACAGGGTATAGCAATCAGCCCCAGCATTTT. Translating gives CASSEGTGYSNQPQHF.

The chain carries TRBV7-9 and TRBJ1-1; D ambiguous. Trimming left V 5 bases short and J 0 bases short, with 7 bases between. This CDR3 has 13 residues. Germline CDR1 is SEHNR and CDR2 is FQNEAQ (reference sequence). In DNA, the CDR3 is TGTGCCAGCAGCGGACTGATGAACACTGAAGCTTTCTTT. The encoded protein is CASSGLMNTEAFF.

This rearrangement joins TRBV18 to TRBJ1-5; D is ambiguous. In germline, CDR1 is KGHSH, CDR2 LQKENI. The length of the CDR3 is 14 residues. Trimming removed 8 bases at V and 4 bases at J, with 15 bases between. The CDR3 here is CASTPRGGNQPQHF. In DNA, the CDR3 is TGTGCCAGCACCCCCCGCGGCGGTAATCAGCCCCAGCATTTT.

The chain carries TRBV10-1 and TRBJ1-1; D is perhaps TRBD1 (6 bases). Deletions cut 2 bases from V and 1 base from J, with 11 bases between. The CDR3 covers 15 residues. CDR1 and CDR2 (germline): WNHNN, SYGVQD (reference sequence). The CDR3 nucleotides read TGCGCCAGCAGTGAGGTTGTAGGGGGGAACACTGAAGCTTTCTTT. Protein product: CASSEVVGGNTEAFF.

J is TRBJ1-1 and V is TRBV5-4, with D possibly TRBD1 on 6 matching bases. Germline V lookup: CDR1 SGHNT, CDR2 YYREEE (reference sequence). The V and J ends lost 6 bases and 6 bases respectively, with 18 bases between them. The CDR3 covers 14 residues. The CDR3 spells CASKDRQASPEAFF. In DNA, the CDR3 is TGTGCCAGCAAGGACAGACAGGCAAGTCCTGAAGCTTTCTTT. Drawing the rest from reference TRBV5-4 and TRBJ1-1, the complete variable domain is ETGVTQSPTHLIKTRGQQVTLRCSSQSGHNTVSWYQQALGQGPQFIFQYYREEENGRGNFPPRFSGLQFPNYSSELNVNALELDDSALYLCASKDRQASPEAFFGQGTRLTVV.

This chain joins TRBV9 and TRBJ1-1; 7 bases match TRBD1. The germline gives CDR1 SGDLS, CDR2 YYNGEE. The CDR3 extends over 14 amino acids. V was clipped by 6 bases and J by 1 base; unmatched bases: 6. The CDR3, as DNA: TGTGCCAGCACCCCACAGGGGACGAACACTGAAGCTTTCTTT. Protein: CASTPQGTNTEAFF.